This record covers a single TCR beta chain. The sample is drawn from a study of blood T cell repertoires in COVID-19. Overall study: Sources were T cells, B-cell-depleted T cells, or PBMCs; the material itself was cDNA or gDNA.

V dropped 0 bases and J dropped 4; count of bases not matched to a gene: 5. This CDR3 comprises 16 residues. Per the germline V gene, CDR1 is SGHRS and CDR2 is YFSETQ. The assay was immunoSEQ multiplex PCR, and TCRdb's table has in-frame clones only and misses some. The data show approximately 300,000 clones, about 89% seen once. The study assigned cohorts using participant-reported clinical history. Cohort 3 donors counted as recovered after two negative PCRs, clearance, or resolved symptoms. The sequencing input was PBMCs or T cells enriched from blood (not recorded which). The V and J genes are TRBV5-1 and TRBJ2-1; 9 nucleotides match TRBD2. This receptor was obtained from a woman in her thirties who had recovered from COVID-19. Here the CDR3 reads CASSLGASGTYNEQFF. In nucleotides, the CDR3 is TGCGCCAGCAGCTTGGGGGCTAGCGGGACATACAATGAGCAGTTCTTC.